This entry features one T cell receptor beta chain sequence. Its antigen remains unknown. The sample originates from a study of vaccination and CD4 T cells after COVID-19. The CDR3 is made up of 13 amino acids. Trimming took 8 bases from V and 8 from J, leaving 19 bases between them. Treatment reported: approximately 10-day PBMC culture with coronavirus spike peptide pools or control peptides (ViraFEST assay). With the Oncomine TCR Beta short-read assay, DNA from cultured CD4+ T cells was sequenced. TCRdb passed the PCR reads through MiXCR, listing each CDR3 protein once. The sample records some 14,000 distinct CDR3 sequences, over 55% being singletons.

Sequencing was performed on CD4+ T cells from blood, cultured in vitro. This sequence was found in a human donor who had recovered from COVID-19. The chain couples TRBV5-3 to TRBJ1-2; D uncertain. TRBV5-3 is an ORF, and what it does is uncertain. DNA for the CDR3: TGTGCCAGCAGCCCCGGGATGCCTCGGGGCTACACCTTC. Its translation: CASSPGMPRGYTF.